The 10 T cell receptor beta chains presented below share a single source sample, sequenced in a study of blood T cell repertoires in COVID-19. Profiled with immunoSEQ multiplex PCR; TCRdb holds only in-frame clones, not every one. The data contain tens of thousands of clones, around 84% of them singletons. Sequencing was carried out using peripheral blood. These receptors all come from a man in his forties or fifties with acute or convalescent COVID-19.

V gene TRBV9 combines with J gene TRBJ1-5; 11 positions match TRBD1. Germline CDR1 and CDR2: SGDLS and YYNGEE. The CDR3 totals 14 residues. V lost 3 bases and J lost 8; bases outside the gene matches: 4. The CDR3 DNA follows: TGTGCCAGCAGCGGGACAGGGGGCATGGAGCCCCAGCATTTT. Its translation: CASSGTGGMEPQHF.

V and J are TRBV6-5 and TRBJ2-3, with TRBD1 matching over 7 bases. The CDR3 runs 15 residues. Germline V gene lookup returns CDR1 MNHEY and CDR2 SVGAGI. The ends lost 6 bases at V and 0 bases at J; junction bases unmatched: 6. The CDR3 coding sequence is TGTGCCAGCAGCGCCGACAGGGTAAGCACAGATACGCAGTATTTT. Translated, it gives CASSADRVSTDTQYF.

This clone was found once. The chain has TRBV24-1 and TRBJ2-5; tentatively, D is TRBD2 (6 bases). Trimming removed 4 bases from V and 3 bases from J, with 8 bases in between. CDR3 length: 13 amino acids. Germline-derived CDR1 and CDR2 are KGHDR and SFDVKD. The CDR3: CATSEGGEETQYF. CDR3 in DNA: TGTGCCACCAGTGAGGGGGGAGAAGAGACCCAGTACTTC.

The gene calls are TRBV15 and TRBJ1-2, with 8 positions matching TRBD1. Germline assignment: CDR1 LNHNV and CDR2 YYDKDF (reference sequence). The CDR3 has 17 amino acids. V shed 1 base, J shed 4 bases, and the junction held 11 bases outside the gene matches. The CDR3 is CATSRAPGQGGSYGYTF. Written as DNA, the CDR3 is TGTGCCACCAGCAGAGCCCCCGGACAGGGAGGGAGCTATGGCTACACCTTC.

In its sample, this clone was seen once. This chain connects TRBV18 to TRBJ1-5; 7 positions agree with TRBD1. The V gene end was trimmed by 5 bases and the J gene end by 1 base; junction bases not matched to a gene: 5. This CDR3 has 15 amino acids. In germline, CDR1 is KGHSH, CDR2 LQKENI. The CDR3 bases are TGTGCCAGCTCAAACGGGGGACAGAGCAATCAGCCCCAGCATTTT. Translating gives CASSNGGQSNQPQHF.

The CDR3 sequence is CASSGGSYNSPLHF. DNA of the CDR3: TGTGCCAGCAGCGGGGGATCCTATAATTCACCCCTCCACTTT. The chain combines TRBV6-6 with TRBJ1-6; a possible D gene is TRBD1 (5 bases). V was shortened by 6 bases and J by 1 base, with 7 bases between the two germline ends. This CDR3 is built from 14 residues. CDR1 MNHNY and CDR2 SVGAGI come from the germline V gene (reference sequence).

The genes are TRBV12-3 or TRBV12-4 and TRBJ1-2, with TRBD1 identical over 7 bases. The CDR3 has 13 residues. V was pared by 6 bases and J by 8 bases, with 9 bases of the junction left unmatched. This chain's CDR3 is CASSYGTVDGYTF. In DNA form, the CDR3 reads TGTGCCAGCAGCTATGGGACAGTGGACGGCTACACCTTC.

The rearrangement joins TRBV15 to TRBJ2-3; a weak D match, TRBD1 (6 bases). Trimming took 7 bases from V and 4 from J, leaving 6 bases between them. The germline CDR1 and CDR2 sequences are LNHNV and YYDKDF (reference sequence). CDR3 length: 11 amino acids. CDR3 sequence (DNA): TGTGCCACCAAGGGGGCAGATACGCAGTATTTT. This codes for CATKGADTQYF.

This chain connects TRBV6-5 to TRBJ1-1, with D possibly being TRBD1 (6 bases). With 7 bases removed from V and 4 bases from J, the gap between germline ends came to 16 bases. Germline CDR1 MNHEY, CDR2 SVGAGI. The CDR3 spans 14 residues. Here the CDR3 DNA reads TGTGCCAGCACCCACAGGGCTAGCGGCACTGAAGCTTTCTTT. It translates to CASTHRASGTEAFF.

The chain employs TRBV5-6 and TRBJ1-6; D might be TRBD1 (6 bases). The CDR3 consists of 15 residues. Germline V CDR1 and CDR2: SGHDT, YYEEEE. V was cut by 1 base and J by 7 bases, with 12 bases left in between. CDR3 sequence: CASSLPGQRNSPLHF. The CDR3 DNA sequence: TGTGCCAGCAGCTTGCCTGGACAGAGGAATTCACCCCTCCACTTT.